A selection of T cell receptor beta chains follows, all from one sample in a study of blood T cell repertoires in COVID-19. Produced via immunoSEQ multiplex PCR; TCRdb's table is partial and in-frame only. Among 200,000 to 300,000 clones listed, around 86% were seen once. Input material: peripheral blood. Source of these receptors: a man aged 40-49 years who had recovered from COVID-19. CDR3s include the opening cysteine and the closing phenylalanine or tryptophan. The D gene is left open where the match is weak. Not all rows give a size; the values are once, few, many and, for expanded clones, a class.

cdr3_length	clone_size	v_call	j_call	d_call	cdr3_nt	cdr3_aa
15	-	TRBV11-2	TRBJ2-1	-	TGTGCCAGCAAGCGGATTGGGGATACCTACAATGAGCAGTTCTTC	CASKRIGDTYNEQFF
15	-	TRBV7-2	TRBJ1-6	-	TGTGCCAGCAGCTCTCAGGGGATCGAGAATTCACCCCTCCACTTT	CASSSQGIENSPLHF
16	few	TRBV25-1	TRBJ1-2	-	TGTGCCAGCAGCCGAAGTCGGGGGGGGACAAACTATGGCTACACCTTC	CASSRSRGGTNYGYTF
15	-	TRBV6-5	TRBJ1-2	TRBD1	TGTGCCAGCAGTTCCCCGGGACAGTTCAACTATGGCTACACCTTC	CASSSPGQFNYGYTF
13	-	TRBV14	TRBJ2-3	-	TGTGCCAGCAGCCCCCTGGGAGCAGATACGCAGTATTTT	CASSPLGADTQYF
15	-	TRBV19	TRBJ1-5	-	TGTGCCAGTACCCAATATTCAGGGATCAATCAGCCCCAGCATTTT	CASTQYSGINQPQHF
14	-	TRBV9	TRBJ2-7	TRBD1	TGTGCCAGCAGCGCTGGGACAGGGGGTTACGAGCAGTACTTC	CASSAGTGGYEQYF
12	-	TRBV14	TRBJ2-2	-	TGTGCCAGCAGCCAAGGAGACATATGGCTGTTTTTT	CASSQGDIWLFF
16	once	TRBV7-8	TRBJ2-3	TRBD2	TGTGCCAGCAGCTTGGTACTAGCGGCTAGCACAGATACGCAGTATTTT	CASSLVLAASTDTQYF
16	-	TRBV7-9	TRBJ2-3	TRBD2	TGTGCCAGCAGCGCCCGACTAGCGGGGCGCACAGATACGCAGTATTTT	CASSARLAGRTDTQYF
15	few	TRBV3-1/TRBV3-2	TRBJ2-5	TRBD2	TGTGCCAGCAGCCAAGAGGGGACTAAACGGGAGACCCAGTACTTC	CASSQEGTKRETQYF
14	few	TRBV14	TRBJ1-3	-	TGTGCCAGCAGCGGCCGGGAGTGGGGAAACACCATATATTTT	CASSGREWGNTIYF
16	-	TRBV6-2/TRBV6-3	TRBJ1-1	-	TGTGCCAGCAGTTACTCGACAAGCAAGACAGCGGGTGAAGCTTTCTTT	CASSYSTSKTAGEAFF
15	few	TRBV5-1	TRBJ1-1	TRBD1	TGCGCCAGCAATTCCTGGACAGGGACGAACACTGAAGCTTTCTTT	CASNSWTGTNTEAFF
19	-	TRBV10-3	TRBJ1-2	TRBD1	TGTGCCATCAGTGAGTTCAGGAGGGACAGAAAAGACTCGTCTGGTGGCTACACCTTC	CAISEFRRDRKDSSGGYTF
14	-	TRBV7-2	TRBJ2-5	-	TGTGCCAGCAGCCCCGGGACTTTCCAAGAGACCCAGTACTTC	CASSPGTFQETQYF
16	-	TRBV6-5	TRBJ1-2	TRBD1	TGTGCCAGCAGTTCCCTCGGGACAGGGGCCCTCTATGGCTACACCTTC	CASSSLGTGALYGYTF
15	few	TRBV5-1	TRBJ2-2	-	TGCGCCAGCAGCTTGGGCGGGACGAACACCGGGGAGCTGTTTTTT	CASSLGGTNTGELFF
16	few	TRBV7-6	TRBJ2-2	-	TGTGCCAGCAGCTTACTCGCGGGTGCGAACACCGGGGAGCTGTTTTTT	CASSLLAGANTGELFF
14	-	TRBV9	TRBJ1-6	TRBD1	TGTGCCAGCAGCGCGGGACAGGGGTTATCACCCCTCCACTTT	CASSAGQGLSPLHF
14	-	TRBV14	TRBJ1-6	-	TGTGCCAGCAGCCAAGTATCTGTCAATTCACCCCTCCACTTT	CASSQVSVNSPLHF
13	-	TRBV5-1	TRBJ1-5	TRBD1	TGCGCCAGCAGCGACAGGGGGGGCCAGCCCCAGCATTTT	CASSDRGGQPQHF
17	few	TRBV9	TRBJ2-2	TRBD2	TGTGCCAGCAGCGTAGAAACTAGCGGACTGAACACCGGGGAGCTGTTTTTT	CASSVETSGLNTGELFF
15	-	TRBV6-6	TRBJ1-2	TRBD1	TGTGCCAGCAGTATACTACAGGGGCCAAATTATGGCTACACCTTC	CASSILQGPNYGYTF
14	-	TRBV3-1/TRBV3-2	TRBJ2-7	-	TGTGCCAGCAGTACAACACTAGGAGACTACGAGCAGTACTTC	CASSTTLGDYEQYF
15	-	TRBV30	TRBJ2-7	-	TGTGCCTGGAGCCGAAGATGGGGGGAACGGTACGAGCAGTACTTC	CAWSRRWGERYEQYF
13	-	TRBV30	TRBJ2-7	-	TGTGCCTGGAGCGAACAGGGAATCGGAGAGCAGTACTTC	CAWSEQGIGEQYF
16	-	TRBV27	TRBJ2-3	TRBD2	TGTGCCAGCAGAGGACTAGCGGGGGTTATCACAGATACGCAGTATTTT	CASRGLAGVITDTQYF
16	-	TRBV7-2	TRBJ1-1	TRBD1	TGTGCCAGCAGCTTATCCCGGACAGGTCCGGGCACTGAAGCTTTCTTT	CASSLSRTGPGTEAFF
14	-	TRBV7-9	TRBJ1-1	TRBD1	TGTGCCAGCAGCGTTACAGGGGTAATCACTGAAGCTTTCTTT	CASSVTGVITEAFF
15	-	TRBV19	TRBJ1-1	TRBD1	TGTGCCAGTAGGCACACCTACAGGGGCGGCACTGAAGCTTTCTTT	CASRHTYRGGTEAFF
14	-	TRBV11-2	TRBJ2-7	TRBD2	TGTGCCAGCAGCTTAGGCGGGGGGAGATACGAGCAGTACTTC	CASSLGGGRYEQYF
14	-	TRBV13	TRBJ2-6	-	TGTGCCAGCAGCTCTACTACTGGGGCCAACGTCCTGACTTTC	CASSSTTGANVLTF
11	-	TRBV2	TRBJ1-2	-	TGTGCCAAAAAATCGACGGGGGGCTACACCTTC	CAKKSTGGYTF
17	-	TRBV7-9	TRBJ2-1	-	TGTGCCAGCAGCTTACCCGGACGAGGGCAGACCAACAATGAGCAGTTCTTC	CASSLPGRGQTNNEQFF
17	once	TRBV25-1	TRBJ2-3	-	TGTGCCAGCAGTGATAAATCTAAGGGCGGGAGCACAGATACGCAGTATTTT	CASSDKSKGGSTDTQYF
14	-	TRBV9	TRBJ2-1	TRBD2	TGTGCCAGCAGCCCACTAGCGGGAGCTACTGAGCAGTTCTTC	CASSPLAGATEQFF
17	-	TRBV14	TRBJ2-3	TRBD2	TGTGCCAGCAGCCAGAGACTACTAGCGGGGAATCGGGATACGCAGTATTTT	CASSQRLLAGNRDTQYF
14	-	TRBV4-2	TRBJ2-7	-	TGTGCCAGCAGCCAGGGGCGGCAGCCCTACGAGCAGTACTTC	CASSQGRQPYEQYF
15	few	TRBV6-5	TRBJ2-1	TRBD2	TGTGCCAGCAGTCAGACTAGCGGGAGGTATCATGAGCAGTTCTTC	CASSQTSGRYHEQFF
14	-	TRBV19	TRBJ1-6	-	TGTGCCAGTAGTATAGGGCTGGATAATTCACCCCTCCACTTT	CASSIGLDNSPLHF
17	once	TRBV7-6	TRBJ2-3	TRBD2	TGTGCCAGCAGCTTACTACCTAGCGGGGGGGGCGCAGATACGCAGTATTTT	CASSLLPSGGGADTQYF
15	-	TRBV5-1	TRBJ2-3	TRBD2	TGCGCCAGCAGCTGGAGCGGGGGCAGCACAGATACGCAGTATTTT	CASSWSGGSTDTQYF
15	-	TRBV6-5	TRBJ2-3	TRBD2	TGTGCCAGCAGTTACTCGAGCGGGGGGGTAGATACGCAGTATTTT	CASSYSSGGVDTQYF
21	once	TRBV3-1/TRBV3-2	TRBJ2-1	TRBD1	TGTGCCAGCAGCCAAGAGATTAGTTTACCCGAGACAGGGTGTTCGTGGGATGAGCAGTTCTTC	CASSQEISLPETGCSWDEQFF
13	-	TRBV7-3	TRBJ2-3	-	TGTGCCAGCAGCTTAGCGTACACAGATACGCAGTATTTT	CASSLAYTDTQYF
15	-	TRBV15	TRBJ2-1	TRBD2	TGTGCCACCAGCCACACTAGCGGGAGTGTTAATGAGCAGTTCTTC	CATSHTSGSVNEQFF
15	-	TRBV19	TRBJ2-1	TRBD2	TGTGCCAGTAGTGGACTAGACGGGGCCTTATATGAGCAGTTCTTC	CASSGLDGALYEQFF
15	-	TRBV24-1	TRBJ2-5	TRBD1	TGTGCCACCAGTGATGGGGGACAGGGGTTCGAGACCCAGTACTTC	CATSDGGQGFETQYF
15	once	TRBV19	TRBJ1-2	TRBD1	TGTGCCAGTAGTATAGACAGGGGGACTAACTATGGCTACACCTTC	CASSIDRGTNYGYTF
14	-	TRBV5-4	TRBJ1-4	TRBD1	TGTGCCAGCAGCCCGGACAGGGGGAATGAAAAACTGTTTTTT	CASSPDRGNEKLFF
16	-	TRBV19	TRBJ2-1	TRBD2	TGTGCCAGTACGGCCCCCCGTATGGAGAGCGGGGAGGAGCAGTTCTTC	CASTAPRMESGEEQFF
15	-	TRBV10-3	TRBJ2-5	TRBD1	TGTGCCATCAGTGAATCGACAGGGTTACAAGAGACCCAGTACTTC	CAISESTGLQETQYF